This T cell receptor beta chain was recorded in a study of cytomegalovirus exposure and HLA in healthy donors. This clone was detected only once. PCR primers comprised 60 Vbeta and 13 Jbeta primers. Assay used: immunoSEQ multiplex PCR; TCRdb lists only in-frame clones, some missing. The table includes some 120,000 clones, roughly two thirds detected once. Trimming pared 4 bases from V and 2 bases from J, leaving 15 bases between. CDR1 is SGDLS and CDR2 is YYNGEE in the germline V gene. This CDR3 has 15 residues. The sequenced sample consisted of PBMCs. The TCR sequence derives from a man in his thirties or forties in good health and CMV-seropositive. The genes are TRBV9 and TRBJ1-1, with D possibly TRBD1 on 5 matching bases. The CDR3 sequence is CASSNIRGPNTEAFF. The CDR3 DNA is TGTGCCAGCAGCAATATTAGGGGCCCCAACACTGAAGCTTTCTTT.